What follows are 7 T cell receptor beta chains derived from one specimen sequenced in a study of T-cell memory formation after mild COVID-19. TCRdb reprocessed the 5' RACE reads with MiXCR, giving one entry per CDR3 protein. The sample has 500,000 to 650,000 distinct CDR3 sequences, approximately 21% seen once. Input material: PBMCs or a T cell subset sorted from them (not recorded which). These receptors were obtained from an adult woman who had mild COVID-19 (a few samples of this study predate the infection). Cell type and time point are not known.

This rearrangement joins TRBV6-6 to TRBJ2-3, with 10 bases that match TRBD2. This CDR3 has 15 residues. Germline V gene data show CDR1 as MNHNY and CDR2 as SVGAGI (reference sequence). Unmatched junction bases numbered 10, after V lost 4 bases and J lost 9 bases. The chain's CDR3 is CASSSPSGGAQTQYF. The CDR3 DNA reads as TGTGCCAGCAGTTCCCCCAGCGGGGGGGCCCAGACGCAGTATTTT.

Only a few counts were recorded for this clonotype. The V and J genes are TRBV12-3 or TRBV12-4 and TRBJ2-7; TRBD2 agrees at 8 bases. The CDR3 totals 15 residues. J was trimmed by 4 bases and V by 10 bases; bases with no gene match: 15. CDR3 DNA sequence: TGTGCCACCCCCGGGGGGGGGGCGGTCAAGTACGAGCAGTACTTC. Translation gives CATPGGGAVKYEQYF.

This clonotype was seen more than once but under ten times. The chain recombines TRBV6-1 with TRBJ1-2; D is possibly TRBD1 (5 bases). Germline assignment: CDR1 MNHNS and CDR2 SASEGT. The CDR3 totals 15 residues. V dropped 1 base and J dropped 5 bases, with 14 bases sitting between them. CDR3 coding DNA: TGTGCCAGCAGTGAAGTTTTGGCGGGGGGGTATGGCTACACCTTC. Its protein is CASSEVLAGGYGYTF.

This chain connects TRBV20-1 to TRBJ2-1; 8 bases are shared with TRBD2. Germline CDR1 and CDR2: DFQATT and SNEGSKA (reference sequence). This CDR3 region has 17 residues. Trimming at V came to 0 bases and at J to 7 bases, leaving 14 bases not matched to a gene. In DNA, the CDR3 is TGCAGTGCTAGAGAGCGCCGTTCGGGACTAGTCTTGAATGAGCAGTTCTTC. It encodes CSARERRSGLVLNEQFF.

This clonotype was detected a few times. This rearrangement joins TRBV7-6 to TRBJ1-1, with a tentative D call TRBD1 (6 bases). Trimming removed 5 bases at V and 0 bases at J, with 13 bases between. This CDR3 has 15 amino acids. Germline V CDR1 and CDR2: SGHVS, FNYEAQ. This CDR3 reads CASSPDSRMNTEAFF. CDR3 nucleotides: TGTGCCAGCAGCCCGGACAGTAGGATGAACACTGAAGCTTTCTTT.

V is TRBV11-3 and J is TRBJ2-1; D gene uncertain. V lost 8 bases and J 7 bases, leaving 15 bases between the germline ends. The CDR3 is made up of 13 amino acids. CDR1 SGHNT and CDR2 YENEEA come from the germline V gene. The chain's CDR3 is CASAKGNKNEQFF. DNA for the CDR3: TGTGCCAGCGCGAAGGGAAATAAGAATGAGCAGTTCTTC.

This chain connects TRBV6-6 to TRBJ2-2; possibly TRBD2 for D (7 bases). From germline, CDR1 is MNHNY and CDR2 SVGAGI (reference sequence). This CDR3 comprises 15 residues. V lost 4 bases to trimming and J lost 4 bases, with 13 bases between them. DNA of the CDR3: TGTGCCAGCAGTTTTTGGGGGGGCCTCACCGGGGAGCTGTTTTTT. Amino acids: CASSFWGGLTGELFF.